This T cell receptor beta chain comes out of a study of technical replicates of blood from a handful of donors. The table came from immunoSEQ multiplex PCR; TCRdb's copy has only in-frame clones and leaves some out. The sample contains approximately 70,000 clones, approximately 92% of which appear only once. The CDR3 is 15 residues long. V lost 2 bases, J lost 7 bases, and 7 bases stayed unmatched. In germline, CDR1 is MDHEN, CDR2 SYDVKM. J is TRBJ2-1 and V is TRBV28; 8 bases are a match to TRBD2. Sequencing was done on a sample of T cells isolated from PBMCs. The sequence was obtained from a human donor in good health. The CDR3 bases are TGTGCCAGCAGTTTACCGCGGGAGGATTTTAATGAGCAGTTCTTC. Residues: CASSLPREDFNEQFF. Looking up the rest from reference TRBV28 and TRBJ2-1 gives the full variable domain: DVKVTQSSRYLVKRTGEKVFLECVQDMDHENMFWYRQDPGLGLRLIYFSYDVKMKEKGDIPEGYSVSREKKERFSLILESASTNQTSMYLCASSLPREDFNEQFFGPGTRLTVL.